A single sample is the source of the 25 T cell receptor beta chains below, sequenced in a study of shared clonotypes between healthy human individuals. Assay: immunoSEQ multiplex PCR; the TCRdb copy retains only in-frame clones and omits some. Of 2 million to 2.5 million clones listed, roughly 92% are singletons. Material for sequencing was naive CD4+ T cells from PBMCs. Subset specified: CD45RA+ positively selected. The source is a man aged 18 to 35 in good health. Some clones in this sample may be carry-over from other donors' samples.

V usage is TRBV7-2 and J usage is TRBJ1-5; D is perhaps TRBD1 (5 bases). The CDR3 is made up of 16 amino acids. Between the trimmed V and J ends, which lost 5 bases and 0 bases, there was a span of 14 bases. Germline loops: CDR1 SGHTA, CDR2 FQGNSA. CDR3 DNA sequence: TGTGCCAGCAGCCCCGGGTGGGGCTATAGCAATCAGCCCCAGCATTTT. This translates into CASSPGWGYSNQPQHF.

The chain is built from TRBV4-1 and TRBJ2-7, with D maybe TRBD2 (5 bases). This CDR3 has 14 amino acids. V shed 4 bases and J shed 2 bases, with 12 bases lying between them. Germline V CDR1 and CDR2: MGHRA, YSYEKL. CDR3 sequence reads: CASSLRTGTYEQYF. CDR3 coding DNA: TGCGCCAGCAGCCTTCGGACGGGGACCTACGAGCAGTACTTC.

A word on this clone: This CDR3 is also generated by other DNA sequences in the sample. This sequence joins TRBV7-3 and TRBJ1-3, with unresolved D. Trimming left V 1 base short and J 1 base short, with 8 bases between. CDR1 and CDR2 from the germline V gene are SGHTA and FQGTGA. This CDR3 has 15 residues. In nucleotides, the CDR3 is TGTGCCAGCAGCTTAAGTTCCGGGTCTGGAAACACCATATATTTT. Translated: CASSLSSGSGNTIYF.

This chain uses TRBV11-2 with TRBJ2-1; TRBD2 aligns across 7 bases. This CDR3 spans 15 amino acids. Germline V gives CDR1 SGHAT, CDR2 FQNNGV. V was clipped by 4 bases and J by 10 bases; unmatched bases: 13. CDR3 sequence: CASSSTGGGRVEQFF. The CDR3 nucleotides read TGTGCCAGCAGCTCCACTGGGGGAGGGAGGGTCGAGCAGTTCTTC. The full variable domain, with the rest looked up from reference TRBV11-2 and TRBJ2-1, is EAGVAQSPRYKIIEKRQSVAFWCNPISGHATLYWYQQILGQGPKLLIQFQNNGVVDDSQLPKDRFSAERLKGVDSTLKIQPAKLEDSAVYLCASSSTGGGRVEQFFGPGTRLTVL.

The rearrangement joins TRBV9 to TRBJ1-3; perhaps TRBD1 as D (5 bases). V lost 4 bases and J 0 bases, leaving 14 bases between the germline ends. Germline V CDR1 and CDR2: SGDLS, YYNGEE. CDR3 length: 16 residues. The CDR3 sequence is CASSSTGHNSGNTIYF. In DNA form, the CDR3 reads TGTGCCAGCAGCTCCACTGGACACAACTCTGGAAACACCATATATTTT.

The chain uses TRBV5-4 and TRBJ1-1, with 8 bases lining up with TRBD1. This CDR3 is built from 15 residues. Trimming cost V 4 bases and J 3 bases; bases outside gene matches: 8. CDR1 and CDR2 from the germline V gene are SGHNT and YYREEE (reference sequence). The CDR3 sequence: CASSTRTGYDTEAFF. CDR3 sequence (DNA): TGTGCCAGCAGCACACGGACAGGGTATGACACTGAAGCTTTCTTT.

V gene TRBV27 combines with J gene TRBJ1-4; D gene uncertain. V shed 2 bases and J shed 0 bases, with 7 bases lying between them. Per the germline V gene, CDR1 is MNHEY and CDR2 is SMNVEV (reference sequence). The CDR3 runs to 15 residues. CDR3 coding DNA: TGTGCCAGCAGTTTAATCAGAGCAACTAATGAAAAACTGTTTTTT. Amino acids: CASSLIRATNEKLFF.

The chain uses TRBV5-4 and TRBJ1-6; 7 bases line up with TRBD1. CDR3 length: 14 amino acids. Germline CDR1 reads SGHNT; CDR2 reads YYREEE (reference sequence). Unmatched junction bases numbered 5, after V lost 4 bases and J lost 7 bases. CDR3 bases: TGTGCCAGCAGCCTCGACAGGGACAATTCACCCCTCCACTTT. As protein: CASSLDRDNSPLHF.

The chain is built from TRBV27 and TRBJ1-5; weak D call: TRBD1 (6 bases). In germline, CDR1 is MNHEY, CDR2 SMNVEV (reference sequence). The CDR3 length is 14 residues. V was shortened by 8 bases and J by 4 bases, with 15 bases between the two germline ends. The CDR3 sequence is CASARDTGNQPQHF. In DNA, the CDR3 is TGTGCCAGCGCCAGGGATACAGGGAATCAGCCCCAGCATTTT.

The chain joins TRBV11-1 to TRBJ2-7, with TRBD2 identical over 10 bases. V lost 0 bases to trimming and J lost 3 bases; unmatched junction nucleotides: 5. CDR3 size: 16 residues. The germline gives CDR1 SGHAT, CDR2 FQDESV (reference sequence). The CDR3 sequence is CASSLAPSGRFYEQYF. CDR3 DNA: TGTGCCAGCAGCTTAGCTCCTAGCGGGAGATTCTACGAGCAGTACTTC.

As to this clone: The sample has other DNA sequences that encode this CDR3 too. CDR3 amino acids: CSAGAHNEQFF. The CDR3 DNA sequence: TGCAGTGCTGGGGCGCACAATGAGCAGTTCTTC. This sequence joins TRBV20-1 and TRBJ2-1; a possible D gene is TRBD1 (5 bases). V was cut by 5 bases and J by 5 bases, with 7 bases left in between. The germline V gene has CDR1 DFQATT and CDR2 SNEGSKA (reference sequence). The CDR3 loop spans 11 amino acids.

The chain carries TRBV28 and TRBJ1-1, with a possible D match to TRBD1 (6 bases). V gave up 6 bases and J gave up 8 bases, with 22 bases separating them. Looked up from germline, CDR1 is MDHEN and CDR2 is SYDVKM. The CDR3 runs 15 residues. The CDR3 region has the DNA TGTGCCAGCAGCCTTGGGGGGGGCGCAGGGGCGGAAGCTTTCTTT. Its protein product is CASSLGGGAGAEAFF. The variable domain in full, completed from reference TRBV28 and TRBJ1-1, reads DVKVTQSSRYLVKRTGEKVFLECVQDMDHENMFWYRQDPGLGLRLIYFSYDVKMKEKGDIPEGYSVSREKKERFSLILESASTNQTSMYLCASSLGGGAGAEAFFGQGTRLTVV.

The chain has TRBV7-3 and TRBJ1-1, with TRBD1 as a possible D gene (6 bases). Germline lookup yields CDR1 SGHTA and CDR2 FQGTGA. This CDR3 region has 13 residues. Trimming stripped 5 bases from V and 5 bases from J, with 12 bases between. In DNA, the CDR3 is TGTGCCAGCAGCCTAAGGGGGAGGACTGAAGCTTTCTTT. This encodes CASSLRGRTEAFF.

The chain is built from TRBV2 and TRBJ2-1; tentative D call: TRBD2 (6 bases). Germline CDR1 SNHLY, CDR2 FYNNEI. The CDR3 consists of 12 residues. V lost 3 bases to trimming and J lost 12 bases, with 12 bases between them. Here the CDR3 reads CASSDRGSLQFF. CDR3 DNA: TGTGCCAGCAGTGATCGGGGGAGTTTGCAGTTCTTC.

The chain is built from TRBV15 and TRBJ2-7, with D perhaps TRBD1 or TRBD2 (5 bases each). This CDR3 has 13 residues. Looked up from germline, CDR1 is LNHNV and CDR2 is YYDKDF (reference sequence). Trimming shortened V by 9 bases and J by 3 bases, and 15 bases separated the two germline ends. Written as DNA, the CDR3 is TGTGCCACGGCGACGGGACCGAGCTACGAGCAGTACTTC. It encodes CATATGPSYEQYF.

The gene calls are TRBV19 and TRBJ2-1; 7 bases map to TRBD1. The J segment lost 4 bases and the V segment lost 5 bases, leaving 2 bases of the junction unmatched. This CDR3 region has 13 residues. Germline loops: CDR1 LNHDA, CDR2 SQIVND (reference sequence). CDR3 DNA: TGTGCCAGTAGTGCGGACAGGTACAATGAGCAGTTCTTC. This translates into CASSADRYNEQFF. Variable domain in full (rest from reference TRBV19 and TRBJ2-1): DGGITQSPKYLFRKEGQNVTLSCEQNLNHDAMYWYRQDPGQGLRLIYYSQIVNDFQKGDIAEGYSVSREKKESFPLTVTSAQKNPTAFYLCASSADRYNEQFFGPGTRLTVL.

The chain has TRBV15 and TRBJ2-3, with 13 bases matching TRBD2. V lost 4 bases and J lost 3; bases outside the gene matches: 4. Germline V gene sequence: CDR1 LNHNV, CDR2 YYDKDF (reference sequence). The CDR3 is 16 residues long. The DNA for the CDR3 is TGTGCCACCAGCAAGGGACTAGCGGGAATAACAGATACGCAGTATTTT. Translating it yields CATSKGLAGITDTQYF.

In this sample, this clone turned up once. The rearrangement joins TRBV7-4 to TRBJ1-5; 10 bases are shared with TRBD1. Germline loops: CDR1 SGHVT, CDR2 SQSDAQ. The CDR3 sequence is 17 residues long. The V segment lost 4 bases and the J segment 9 bases; nucleotides outside the gene matches: 15. In DNA form, the CDR3 reads TGTGCCAGCAGCTGCCAAGGAGACAGGGGGCGGTCACGGCCCCAGCATTTT. Translating it yields CASSCQGDRGRSRPQHF.

V gene TRBV28 combines with J gene TRBJ1-2, with 9 bases aligning to TRBD1. CDR1 MDHEN and CDR2 SYDVKM come from the germline V gene. J gave up 8 bases and V 2 bases, and 6 bases lay outside the gene matches. This CDR3 comprises 14 residues. CDR3 sequence (DNA): TGTGCCAGCAGTTTACAACAGGGGGCGCGAGGCTACACCTTC. Amino acids: CASSLQQGARGYTF.

The chain joins TRBV5-1 to TRBJ2-4; 8 nucleotides agree with TRBD1. Trimming removed 4 bases from V and 0 bases from J; junction bases left unmatched: 6. Germline V gene data show CDR1 as SGHRS and CDR2 as YFSETQ. The CDR3 loop spans 16 amino acids. Here the CDR3 DNA reads TGCGCCAGCAGCCCTGGACAGGGTATAGCCAAAAACATTCAGTACTTC. The encoded protein is CASSPGQGIAKNIQYF.

This chain joins TRBV21-1 and TRBJ2-7; the table's D call of TRBD1 was not tested on the DNA. TRBV21-1 is marked as a pseudogene. The CDR3 consists of 18 residues. This CDR3 reads CASSKDEKPGTTTYEQYF. The CDR3 DNA reads TGTGCCAGCAGCAAAGATGAGAAGCCCGGGACAACTACCTACGAGCAGTACTTC.

This clone has a handful of counts. The rearrangement joins TRBV6-5 to TRBJ1-1; no clear D. V dropped 6 bases and J dropped 2 bases, with 10 bases sitting between them. CDR1 MNHEY and CDR2 SVGAGI come from the germline V gene. The CDR3 contains 13 residues. CDR3 nucleotides: TGTGCCAGCAGGGTCGCTGGAAACACTGAAGCTTTCTTT. Amino acids: CASRVAGNTEAFF.

This chain links TRBV30 with TRBJ1-1; D remains unclear. Germline V gene sequence: CDR1 GTSNPN, CDR2 SVGIG (reference sequence). Trimming pared 2 bases from V and 0 bases from J, leaving 4 bases between. This CDR3 region has 12 residues. The CDR3 protein is CAWSSMNTEAFF. CDR3 coding DNA: TGTGCCTGGAGTTCTATGAACACTGAAGCTTTCTTT.

The chain employs TRBV28 and TRBJ1-3; D gene unclear. The CDR3 is 15 amino acids. Germline CDR1 and CDR2: MDHEN and SYDVKM. V gave up 3 bases and J gave up 4 bases, with 13 bases separating them. CDR3 sequence reads: CASSFWSIAGNTIYF. DNA of the CDR3: TGTGCCAGCAGTTTCTGGTCTATCGCGGGAAACACCATATATTTT.

The V gene is TRBV29-1, the J gene TRBJ2-3; the match to TRBD1 covers 8 bases. J was trimmed by 5 bases and V by 4 bases; bases with no gene match: 5. Germline V gives CDR1 SQVTM, CDR2 ANQGSEA. The CDR3 is 13 amino acids. The chain's CDR3 is CSVGGQEGDTQYF. The DNA of the CDR3 is TGCAGCGTTGGGGGACAGGAGGGAGATACGCAGTATTTT.